This T cell receptor (beta chain) was identified during a study of cytomegalovirus exposure and HLA in healthy donors. In the PCR, 60 Vbeta and 13 Jbeta primers were used. Sequenced by immunoSEQ multiplex PCR; TCRdb stores in-frame clones only, minus some. The sample consists of roughly 70,000 clones, roughly nine tenths of them appearing once. The germline V gene encodes CDR1 SGHDN and CDR2 FVKESK. Trimming stripped 4 bases from V and 0 bases from J, with 13 bases between. The CDR3 loop spans 16 amino acids. The chain couples TRBV14 to TRBJ1-3, with D unclear. The TCR sequence derives from a woman in her 30s in good health and CMV-seropositive. Sequenced material: PBMCs. The CDR3 DNA follows: TGTGCCAGCAGCCCTAACGGGGTATTCTCTGGAAACACCATATATTTT. It encodes CASSPNGVFSGNTIYF.